Sequencing of this T cell receptor beta chain was carried out in a study of early T cells in non-severe SARS-CoV-2 infection. On the study more broadly: Chains stayed unpaired after sequencing of bulk RNA from unsorted whole blood. Whole-study findings and limits: Anti-spike CD8 responses were favored by VDJdb matching, which missed private and CD4 specificities.

Germline V lookup: CDR1 MDHEN, CDR2 SYDVKM. V was trimmed by 8 bases and J by 0 bases, leaving 13 bases between them. This CDR3 has 14 residues. This clonotype was detected ten times or more. As yet, its antigen is unknown. cDNA molecules, individually, were tagged with unique molecular identifiers. A single record per CDR3 protein comes from TCRdb applying MiXCR to the 5' RACE reads. This sample carries tens of thousands of distinct CDR3 sequences, 12% of them seen once, and the ten largest clones take less than 2%. Sample: whole blood. The rearrangement uses TRBV28 and TRBJ1-1; D possibly corresponds to TRBD1 (6 bases). The clonotype comes from an adult who was a healthcare worker with PCR-confirmed SARS-CoV-2 infection or an uninfected control (not recorded which). The CDR3 loop reads CASGVGAMNTEAFF. The DNA for the CDR3 is TGTGCCAGCGGCGTGGGGGCCATGAACACTGAAGCTTTCTTT.